This T cell receptor beta chain was sequenced in a study of cytotoxic CD8 clonotypes in ibrutinib-treated CLL. Only in-frame clones appear in the TCRdb table, and some are missing; sequencing was by immunoSEQ multiplex PCR. This sample has roughly 150,000 clones, with about 88% found just once. Trimming took off 10 bases at V and 2 bases at J, with 14 bases between the two ends. The germline V gene encodes CDR1 MDHEN and CDR2 SYDVKM. This CDR3 spans 13 amino acids. The J gene is TRBJ2-5, the V gene TRBV28; D is possibly TRBD1 (6 bases). Sequenced material: PBMCs, taken at disease progression, from a patient treated with ibrutinib. The TCR was taken from a human donor with chronic lymphocytic leukemia. CDR3 protein: CATNRGNQETQYF. The DNA of the CDR3 is TGTGCCACCAATAGGGGGAATCAAGAGACCCAGTACTTC.